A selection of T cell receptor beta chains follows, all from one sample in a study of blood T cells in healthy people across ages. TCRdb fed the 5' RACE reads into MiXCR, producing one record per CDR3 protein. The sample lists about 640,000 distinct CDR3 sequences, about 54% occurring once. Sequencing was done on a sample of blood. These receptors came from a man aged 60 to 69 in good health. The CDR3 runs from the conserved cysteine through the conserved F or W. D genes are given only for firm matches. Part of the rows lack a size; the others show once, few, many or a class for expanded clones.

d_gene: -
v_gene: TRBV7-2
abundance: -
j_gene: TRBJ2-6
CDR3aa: CASSFSGSSGANVLTF
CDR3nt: TGTGCCAGCAGCTTTAGCGGTAGCTCTGGGGCCAACGTCCTGACTTTC

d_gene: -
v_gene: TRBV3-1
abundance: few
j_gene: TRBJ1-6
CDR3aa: CASSQDSWESYNSPLHF
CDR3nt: TGTGCCAGCAGCCAAGATTCCTGGGAGTCCTATAATTCACCCCTCCACTTT

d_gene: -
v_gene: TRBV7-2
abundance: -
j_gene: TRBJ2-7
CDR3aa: CASSLQWAQSGYEQYF
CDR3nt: TGTGCCAGCAGCCTCCAGTGGGCCCAGAGCGGCTACGAGCAGTACTTC

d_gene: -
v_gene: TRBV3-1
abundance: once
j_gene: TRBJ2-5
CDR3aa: CASTRQKQETQYF
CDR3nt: TGTGCCAGCACCCGACAGAAACAAGAGACCCAGTACTTC

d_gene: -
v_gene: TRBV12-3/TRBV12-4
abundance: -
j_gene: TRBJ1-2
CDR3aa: CASSPEGHSYGYTF
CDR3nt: TGTGCCAGCAGTCCCGAGGGGCACAGCTATGGCTACACCTTC

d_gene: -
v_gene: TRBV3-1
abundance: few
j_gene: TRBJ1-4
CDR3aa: CASSNGRGEEKLFF
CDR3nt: TGTGCCAGCAGCAACGGACGTGGCGAGGAAAAACTGTTTTTT

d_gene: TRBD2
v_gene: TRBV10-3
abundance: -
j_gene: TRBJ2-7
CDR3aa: CAIGGTSSSYEQYF
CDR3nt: TGTGCCATCGGAGGGACTAGCAGCTCCTACGAGCAGTACTTC

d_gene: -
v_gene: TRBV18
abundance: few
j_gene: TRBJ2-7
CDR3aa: CASSLGRGRYEQYF
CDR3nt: TGTGCCAGCTCTCTCGGACGGGGTAGGTACGAGCAGTACTTC

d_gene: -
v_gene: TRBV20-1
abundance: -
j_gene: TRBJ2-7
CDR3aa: CSAAEAGAGYEQYF
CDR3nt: TGCAGTGCCGCCGAGGCGGGGGCGGGCTACGAGCAGTACTTC

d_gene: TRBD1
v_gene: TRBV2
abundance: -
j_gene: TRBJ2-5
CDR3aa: CASTVEAGGFGETQYF
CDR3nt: TGTGCCAGCACAGTTGAGGCAGGGGGCTTTGGGGAGACCCAGTACTTC

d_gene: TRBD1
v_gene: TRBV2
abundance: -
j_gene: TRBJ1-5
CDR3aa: CASKTRQGYQPQHF
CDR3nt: TGTGCCAGCAAGACCCGACAGGGGTATCAGCCCCAGCATTTT

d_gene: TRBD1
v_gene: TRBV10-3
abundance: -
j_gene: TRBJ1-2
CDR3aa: CATRGTGGADGYTF
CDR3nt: TGTGCCACCCGCGGGACAGGGGGCGCGGATGGCTACACCTTC

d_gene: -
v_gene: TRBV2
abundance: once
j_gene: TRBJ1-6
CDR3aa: CASSSDLPFNSPLHF
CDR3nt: TGTGCCAGCAGCTCGGACTTACCTTTTAATTCACCCCTCCACTTT

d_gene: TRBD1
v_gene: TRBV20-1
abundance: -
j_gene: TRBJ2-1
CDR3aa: CSARDPDRGLVDNEQFF
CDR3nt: TGCAGTGCTAGAGATCCGGACAGGGGGCTGGTCGACAATGAGCAGTTCTTC

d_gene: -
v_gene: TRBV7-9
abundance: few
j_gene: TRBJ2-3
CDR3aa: CASSAGTPSTDTQYF
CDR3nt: TGTGCCAGCAGCGCGGGGACACCTAGCACAGATACGCAGTATTTT

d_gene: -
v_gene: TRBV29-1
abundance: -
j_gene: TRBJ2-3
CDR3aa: CSVALFSVDTQYF
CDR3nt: TGCAGCGTTGCACTTTTTAGCGTGGATACGCAGTATTTT

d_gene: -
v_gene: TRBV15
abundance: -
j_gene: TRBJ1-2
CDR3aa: CATSRDTGSDGYTF
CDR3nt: TGTGCCACCAGCAGAGACACAGGGTCGGATGGCTACACCTTC

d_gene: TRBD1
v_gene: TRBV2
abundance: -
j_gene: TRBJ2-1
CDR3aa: CASEPDRASYNEQFF
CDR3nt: TGTGCCAGCGAACCTGACAGGGCCTCCTACAATGAGCAGTTCTTC

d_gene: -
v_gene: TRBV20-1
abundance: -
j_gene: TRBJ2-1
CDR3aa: CSADGTAHNEQFF
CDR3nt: TGCAGTGCCGACGGGACTGCTCACAATGAGCAGTTCTTC

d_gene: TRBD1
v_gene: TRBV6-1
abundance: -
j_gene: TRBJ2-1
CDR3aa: CASSESMTGGNEQFF
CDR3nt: TGTGCCAGCAGTGAGTCCATGACAGGGGGGAATGAGCAGTTCTTC

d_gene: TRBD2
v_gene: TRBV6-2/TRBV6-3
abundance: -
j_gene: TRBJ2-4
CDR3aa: CASSLAGGQRYF
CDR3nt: TGTGCCAGCAGTCTAGCGGGGGGACAGAGGTACTTC

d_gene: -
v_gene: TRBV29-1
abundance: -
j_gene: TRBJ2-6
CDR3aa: CSVTLGGSGANVLTF
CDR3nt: TGCAGCGTTACCCTGGGGGGCTCTGGGGCCAACGTCCTGACTTTC

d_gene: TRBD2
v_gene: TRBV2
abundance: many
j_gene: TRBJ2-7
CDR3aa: CASNLAGLEQYF
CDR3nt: TGTGCCAGCAACCTAGCGGGCCTCGAGCAGTACTTC

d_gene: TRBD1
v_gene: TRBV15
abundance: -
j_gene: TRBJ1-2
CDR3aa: CATSREDRGYYTF
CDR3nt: TGTGCCACCAGCAGGGAGGACAGGGGATACTACACCTTC

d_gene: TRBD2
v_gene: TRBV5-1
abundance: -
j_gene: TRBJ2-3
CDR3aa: CASSLDAGGATDTQYF
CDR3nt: TGCGCCAGCAGCTTGGACGCGGGAGGTGCCACAGATACGCAGTATTTT

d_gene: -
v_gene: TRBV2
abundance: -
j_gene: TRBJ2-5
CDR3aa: CASNDGGKTQYF
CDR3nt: TGTGCCAGCAATGATGGGGGGAAGACCCAGTACTTC

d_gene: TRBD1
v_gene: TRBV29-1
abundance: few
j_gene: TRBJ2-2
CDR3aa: CSASRTGDGELFF
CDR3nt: TGCAGCGCTTCCCGGACAGGGGACGGGGAGCTGTTTTTT

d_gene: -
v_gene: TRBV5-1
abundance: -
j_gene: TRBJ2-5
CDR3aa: CASSVRPGQETQYF
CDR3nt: TGCGCCAGCAGCGTGAGGCCCGGGCAAGAGACCCAGTACTTC